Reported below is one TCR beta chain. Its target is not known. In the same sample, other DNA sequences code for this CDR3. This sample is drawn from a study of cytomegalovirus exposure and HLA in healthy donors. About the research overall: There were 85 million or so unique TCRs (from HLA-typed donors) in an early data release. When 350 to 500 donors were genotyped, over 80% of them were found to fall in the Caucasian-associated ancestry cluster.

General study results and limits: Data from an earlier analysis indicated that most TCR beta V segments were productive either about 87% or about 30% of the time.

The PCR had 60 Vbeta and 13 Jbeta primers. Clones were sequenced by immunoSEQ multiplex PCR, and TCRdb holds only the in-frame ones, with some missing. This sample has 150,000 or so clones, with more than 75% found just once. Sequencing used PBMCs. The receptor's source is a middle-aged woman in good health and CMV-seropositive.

The DNA of the CDR3 is TGTGCTAGTGGTCTACGACAGTCGAACACTGAAGCTTTCTTT. Translation: CASGLRQSNTEAFF. This sequence joins TRBV12-5 and TRBJ1-1; D possibly corresponds to TRBD1 (5 bases). CDR1 is LGHNT and CDR2 is FRNRAP in the germline V gene. CDR3 length: 14 amino acids. The V end was cut by 5 bases, the J end by 1 base, with 11 bases between.